Listed here are 7 T cell receptor beta chains from one sample, sequenced in a study of blood T cell repertoires in COVID-19. Sequenced by immunoSEQ multiplex PCR; TCRdb stores in-frame clones only, minus some. The table has some 220,000 clones, approximately 86% seen once; the top ten hold around 6.4%. Sequencing was performed on peripheral blood. The receptors were sampled from a woman aged 60-70 years with active or convalescent COVID-19.

The chain has TRBV30 and TRBJ2-2; TRBD2 agrees at 9 bases. Trimming cost V 4 bases and J 0 bases; bases outside gene matches: 6. This CDR3 has 16 amino acids. Germline lookup yields CDR1 GTSNPN and CDR2 SVGIG (reference sequence). The CDR3 DNA reads as TGTGCCTGGATGGGTTCTAGCGGGGCGAACACCGGGGAGCTGTTTTTT. It codes for CAWMGSSGANTGELFF.

The V call is TRBV5-1, the J call TRBJ2-2, with 8 bases identical to TRBD1. The CDR3 totals 16 residues. The germline V gene encodes CDR1 SGHRS and CDR2 YFSETQ. Unmatched junction bases numbered 4, after V lost 2 bases and J lost 1 base. CDR3 residues: CASSFSGQVNTGELFF. CDR3 bases: TGCGCCAGCAGCTTCTCGGGACAGGTGAACACCGGGGAGCTGTTTTTT.

The chain employs TRBV5-1 and TRBJ1-2; a weak D match, TRBD1 (6 bases). V dropped 1 base and J dropped 4 bases, with 14 bases sitting between them. The CDR3 contains 15 residues. Germline lookup yields CDR1 SGHRS and CDR2 YFSETQ. The CDR3 loop is CASSLNPGAVYGYTF. CDR3 nucleotide sequence: TGCGCCAGCAGCTTGAATCCAGGGGCCGTCTATGGCTACACCTTC.

The chain recombines TRBV10-2 with TRBJ2-1; D gene uncertain. The CDR3 length is 13 residues. V lost 7 bases, J lost 6 bases, and 13 bases lay in between. Looked up from germline, CDR1 is WSHSY and CDR2 is SAAADI. The DNA for the CDR3 is TGCGCCAGCAAGAATAATAGAGGCAATGAGCAGTTCTTC. Its protein product is CASKNNRGNEQFF.

The chain joins TRBV12-3 or TRBV12-4 to TRBJ1-2; maybe TRBD1 (5 bases). The V gene lost 6 bases and the J gene lost 4 bases, with 9 bases spanning the gap. The CDR3 is 12 amino acids. The CDR3 is CASSDSTYGYTF. The CDR3 DNA reads as TGTGCCAGCAGCGACAGTACCTATGGCTACACCTTC.

This clone appeared a single time. The chain recombines TRBV5-1 with TRBJ2-3, with TRBD2 as a possible D gene (6 bases). Germline values: CDR1 SGHRS, CDR2 YFSETQ. CDR3 size: 15 residues. The V end lost 0 bases, the J end lost 6 bases, and 14 bases lay between the germline ends. In DNA, the CDR3 is TGCGCCAGCAGCTTGGGTCGCGGGGCTGCCGATACGCAGTATTTT. It codes for CASSLGRGAADTQYF.

V is TRBV5-1 and J is TRBJ1-2; 9 bases agree with TRBD1. In germline, CDR1 is SGHRS, CDR2 YFSETQ. This CDR3 is 14 amino acids long. The V segment lost 0 bases and the J segment 4 bases; nucleotides outside the gene matches: 1. CDR3 sequence reads: CASSLGDRAYGYTF. In DNA form, the CDR3 reads TGCGCCAGCAGCTTGGGGGACAGGGCCTATGGCTACACCTTC.